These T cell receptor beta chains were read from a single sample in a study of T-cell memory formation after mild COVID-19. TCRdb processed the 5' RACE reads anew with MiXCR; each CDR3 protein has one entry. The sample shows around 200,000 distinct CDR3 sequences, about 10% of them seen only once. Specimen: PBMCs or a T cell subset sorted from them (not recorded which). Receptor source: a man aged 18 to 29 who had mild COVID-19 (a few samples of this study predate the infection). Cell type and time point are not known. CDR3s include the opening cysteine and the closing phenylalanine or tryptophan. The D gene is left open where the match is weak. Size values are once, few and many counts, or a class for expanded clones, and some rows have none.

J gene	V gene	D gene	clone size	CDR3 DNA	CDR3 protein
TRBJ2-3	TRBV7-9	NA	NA	TGTGCCAGCAGCTTAGAGGTCGGCAGGGCAACAGATACGCAGTATTTT	CASSLEVGRATDTQYF
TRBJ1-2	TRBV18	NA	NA	TGTGCCAGCCTCAGTGCGGGGCTACCCTATGGCTACACCTTC	CASLSAGLPYGYTF
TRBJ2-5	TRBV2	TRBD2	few	TGTGCCAGCAGCACTAGCGCTAGGGGAGGAGAGACCCAGTACTTC	CASSTSARGGETQYF
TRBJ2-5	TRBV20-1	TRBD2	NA	TGCAGTGCCCCGACTAGCGGAGGGCACCAAGAGACCCAGTACTTC	CSAPTSGGHQETQYF
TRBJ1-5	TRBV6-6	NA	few	TGTGCCAGCAGTTACTCGGGGGGCCGCCAGCCCCAGCATTTT	CASSYSGGRQPQHF
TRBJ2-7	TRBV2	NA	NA	TGTGCCAGCACAAACGAGCAGTACTTC	CASTNEQYF
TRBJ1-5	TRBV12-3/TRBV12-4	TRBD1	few	TGTGCCAGCAGTTTTTTAGGGGGCCCTAGGAACGGGCAGCCCCAGCATTTT	CASSFLGGPRNGQPQHF
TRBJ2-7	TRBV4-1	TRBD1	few	TGCGCCAGCAGCCAAGCCGACCGGGACAGGGACCACGAGCAGTACTTC	CASSQADRDRDHEQYF
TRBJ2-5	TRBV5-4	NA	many	TGTGCCAGCAGCTCAAAACAGGGTGGTGAGACCCAGTACTTC	CASSSKQGGETQYF
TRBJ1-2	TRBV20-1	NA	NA	TGCAGTGGAGAAGGGGGGGGCGGCTACACCTTC	CSGEGGGGYTF
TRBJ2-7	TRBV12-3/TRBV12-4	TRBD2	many	TGTGCCAGCAGTTCCAGACTAGCCCACGAGCAGTACTTC	CASSSRLAHEQYF
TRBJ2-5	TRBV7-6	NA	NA	TGTGCCAGCAGCTTAGCGTCCAGGGAAGAGACCCAGTACTTC	CASSLASREETQYF
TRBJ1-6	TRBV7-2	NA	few	TGTGCCAGCAGCCCGGCCGCTTATGGGACATTTTTGGGGGTTCCCCTCCACTTT	CASSPAAYGTFLGVPLHF
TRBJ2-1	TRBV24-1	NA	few	TGTGCCACCAGTGATTTTGGGAGGCGGCAGTTCTTC	CATSDFGRRQFF
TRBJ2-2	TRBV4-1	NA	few	TGCGCCAGCAGCCAAGATCGGGCAGTCACCGGGGAGCTGTTTTTT	CASSQDRAVTGELFF
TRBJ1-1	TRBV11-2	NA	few	TGTGCCAGCAGCTTGTGGGGGAGTGGGAGCACTGAAGCTTTCTTT	CASSLWGSGSTEAFF
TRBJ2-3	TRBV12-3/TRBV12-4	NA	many	TGTGCCAGCACCTCGGGGCCTTATAGAACAGATACGCAGTATTTT	CASTSGPYRTDTQYF
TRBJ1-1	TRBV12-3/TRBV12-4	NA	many	TGTGCCAGCAGTTTTACAGAGAACACTGAAGCTTTCTTT	CASSFTENTEAFF
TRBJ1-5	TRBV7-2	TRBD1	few	TGTGCCAGCAGCTTAGTCAGGGGGGAGCCCCAGCATTTT	CASSLVRGEPQHF
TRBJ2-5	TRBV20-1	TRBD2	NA	TGCAGTGCTAGAGATCGGCTAGCGGGGGGTTTGGAGACCCAGTACTTC	CSARDRLAGGLETQYF
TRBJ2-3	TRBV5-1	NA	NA	TGCGCCAGCAGCTTGGATGGGCAGCCCAGTCGCACAGATACGCAGTATTTT	CASSLDGQPSRTDTQYF
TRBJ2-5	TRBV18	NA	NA	TGTGCCAGCTCACCACGGGTACACCTGCAAGAGACCCAGTACTTC	CASSPRVHLQETQYF
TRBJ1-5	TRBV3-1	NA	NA	TGTGCCAGCAGCCAAGGTCATGGGGGGGAAGTTGGTCAGCCCCAGCATTTT	CASSQGHGGEVGQPQHF
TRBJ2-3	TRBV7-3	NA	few	TGTGCCAGCAGCGCGGGTAGCACAGATACGCAGTATTTT	CASSAGSTDTQYF
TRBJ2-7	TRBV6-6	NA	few	TGTGCCACCCAACCATGGGGAAGCTCCTACGAGCAGTACTTC	CATQPWGSSYEQYF
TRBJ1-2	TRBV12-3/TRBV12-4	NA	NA	TGTGCCAGCAGTTTAGGTCCAGGGGCCTCCGGTGGCTACACCTTC	CASSLGPGASGGYTF
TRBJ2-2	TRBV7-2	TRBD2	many	TGTGCCAGCAGCTTAAGCGGGGGGAGCACCGGGGAGCTGTTTTTT	CASSLSGGSTGELFF
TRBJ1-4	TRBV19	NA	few	TGTGCCAGTAGTACATTGGGGTCGCGTGAAAAACTGTTTTTT	CASSTLGSREKLFF
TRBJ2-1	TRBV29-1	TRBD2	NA	TGCAGCGTTGCCTTGGCTAGCGGGGGACTCGAGCAGTTCTTC	CSVALASGGLEQFF
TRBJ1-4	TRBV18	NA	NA	TGTGCCAGCTCACCACCGCCAGTTATTACAACTAATGAAAAACTGTTTTTT	CASSPPPVITTNEKLFF
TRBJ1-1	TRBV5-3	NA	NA	TGTGCCAGAGGACAGATGAACACTGAAGCTTTCTTT	CARGQMNTEAFF
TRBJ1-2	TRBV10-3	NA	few	TGTGCCATCAAGGAAGGACAGACTAACTATGGCTACACCTTC	CAIKEGQTNYGYTF
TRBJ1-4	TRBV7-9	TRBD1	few	TGTGCCAGCAGCGCACAGGGGCGAGCGAATGAAAAACTGTTTTTT	CASSAQGRANEKLFF
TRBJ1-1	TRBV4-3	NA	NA	TGCGCCAGCAGCCAAGATCTTGCAGGGGAAGCTTTCTTT	CASSQDLAGEAFF
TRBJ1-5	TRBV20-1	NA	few	TGCAGTGCTAGTCCCCACACAGGAAATCAGCCCCAGCATTTT	CSASPHTGNQPQHF